The subject of this entry is one T cell receptor beta chain. This entry comes from a study of cytomegalovirus exposure and HLA in healthy donors. It was with 60 Vbeta and 13 Jbeta primers that the PCR ran. The repertoire was sequenced with immunoSEQ multiplex PCR; TCRdb's copy has only in-frame clones and lacks some. The profile shows about 150,000 clones, approximately 80% of them singletons. This clonotype was sampled from a young man in good health and CMV-seronegative. Sequenced material: PBMCs.

CDR3 amino acids: CASRDQGALFVKQYF. In DNA, the CDR3 is TGTGCCAGCAGGGACCAGGGGGCTTTATTCGTTAAGCAGTACTTC. The chain is built from TRBV2 and TRBJ2-7; 8 bases are shared with TRBD1. V lost 6 bases, J lost 8 bases, and 15 bases stayed unmatched. The CDR3 runs 15 residues. Germline CDR1 SNHLY, CDR2 FYNNEI. Looking up the rest from reference TRBV2 and TRBJ2-7 gives the full variable domain: EPEVTQTPSHQVTQMGQEVILRCVPISNHLYFYWYRQILGQKVEFLVSFYNNEISEKSEIFDDQFSVERPDGSNFTLKIRSTKLEDSAMYFCASRDQGALFVKQYFGPGTRLTVT.